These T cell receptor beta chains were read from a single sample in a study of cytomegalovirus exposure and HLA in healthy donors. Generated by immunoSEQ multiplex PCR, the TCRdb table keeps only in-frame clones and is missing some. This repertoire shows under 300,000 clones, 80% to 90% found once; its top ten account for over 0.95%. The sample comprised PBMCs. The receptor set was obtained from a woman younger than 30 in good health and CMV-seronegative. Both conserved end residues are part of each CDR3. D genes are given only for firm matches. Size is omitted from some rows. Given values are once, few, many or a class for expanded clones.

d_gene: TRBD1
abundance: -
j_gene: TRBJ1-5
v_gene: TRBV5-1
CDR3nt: TGCGCCAGCAGCTTGGGAGGGACAGACAATCAGCCCCAGCATTTT
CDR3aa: CASSLGGTDNQPQHF

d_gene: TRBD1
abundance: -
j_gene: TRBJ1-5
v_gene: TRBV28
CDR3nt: TGTGCCAGCAGCTCGGGACAGGGGACGAATCAGCCCCAGCATTTT
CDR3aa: CASSSGQGTNQPQHF

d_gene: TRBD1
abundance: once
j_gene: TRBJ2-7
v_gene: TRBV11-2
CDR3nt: TGTGCCAGCAGCTCCCCTGACAGGGAAGTCCACGAGCAGTACTTC
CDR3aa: CASSSPDREVHEQYF

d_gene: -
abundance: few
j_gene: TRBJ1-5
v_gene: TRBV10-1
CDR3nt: TGCGCCAGACTTCGACAGGTCTTCAATCAGCCCCAGCATTTT
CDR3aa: CARLRQVFNQPQHF

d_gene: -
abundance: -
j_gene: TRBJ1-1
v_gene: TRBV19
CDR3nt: TGTGCCAGTAGTATGCCCCCCATTAAGGGGGCTTTCTTT
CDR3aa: CASSMPPIKGAFF

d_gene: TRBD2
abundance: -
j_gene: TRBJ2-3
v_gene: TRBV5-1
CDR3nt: TGCGCCAGCAGCTTGGTGGGGCGGGAGATGCGGGGCACAGATACGCAGTATTTT
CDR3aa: CASSLVGREMRGTDTQYF

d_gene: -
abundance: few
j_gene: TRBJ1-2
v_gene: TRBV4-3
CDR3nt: TGCGCCAGCAGCCAAGATAGGGGGACAACGCCCTATGGCTACACCTTC
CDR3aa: CASSQDRGTTPYGYTF

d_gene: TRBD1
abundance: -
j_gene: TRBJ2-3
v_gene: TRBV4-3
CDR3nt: TGCGCCAGCAGCCTCCGGACAGGGCCTAGCACAGATACGCAGTATTTT
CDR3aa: CASSLRTGPSTDTQYF

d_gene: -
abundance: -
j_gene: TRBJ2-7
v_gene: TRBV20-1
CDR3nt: TGCAGTGCTAGCGTCAGGGACGAGCAGTACTTC
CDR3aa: CSASVRDEQYF

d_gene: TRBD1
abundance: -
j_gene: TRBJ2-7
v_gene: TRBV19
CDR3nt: TGTGCCAGTAGTATCCTTAGACAGGGGGGCTTCTACGAGCAGTACTTC
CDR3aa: CASSILRQGGFYEQYF

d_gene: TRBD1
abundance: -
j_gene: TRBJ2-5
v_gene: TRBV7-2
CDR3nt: TGTGCCAGCAGCTTGGCGGGGACAGGGAAAGAGACCCAGTACTTC
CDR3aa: CASSLAGTGKETQYF

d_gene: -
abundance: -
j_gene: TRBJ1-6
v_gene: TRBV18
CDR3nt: TGTGCCAGCTCACCAGACTCACTATTACCCCTCCACTTT
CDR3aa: CASSPDSLLPLHF

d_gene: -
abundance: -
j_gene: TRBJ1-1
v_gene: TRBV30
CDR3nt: TGTGCCTGGAGTGTAGGATACGCGGGAGCTTTCTTT
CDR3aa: CAWSVGYAGAFF

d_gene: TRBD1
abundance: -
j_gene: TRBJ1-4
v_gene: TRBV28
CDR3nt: TGTGCCAGCAGATACAGGGGTAACAATGAAAAACTGTTTTTT
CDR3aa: CASRYRGNNEKLFF

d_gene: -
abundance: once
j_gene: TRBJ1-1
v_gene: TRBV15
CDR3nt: TGTGCCACCGCACCAGCACGTTGGGGGCGAGGCACTGAAGCTTTCTTT
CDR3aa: CATAPARWGRGTEAFF

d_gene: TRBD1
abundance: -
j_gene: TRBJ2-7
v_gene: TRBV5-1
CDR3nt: TGCGCCAGCAGACTTCAGGGGGCCGAGCAGTACTTC
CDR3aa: CASRLQGAEQYF

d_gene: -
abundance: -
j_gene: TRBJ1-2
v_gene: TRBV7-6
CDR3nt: TGTGCCAGCAGCTTAGAGGCGGGCAACTATGGCTACACCTTC
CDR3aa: CASSLEAGNYGYTF

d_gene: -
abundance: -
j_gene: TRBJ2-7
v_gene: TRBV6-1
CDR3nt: TGTGCCAGCAGGGCAATCTTGGAGCAGTACTTC
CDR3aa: CASRAILEQYF

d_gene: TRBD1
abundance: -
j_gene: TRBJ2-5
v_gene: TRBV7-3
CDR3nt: TGTGCCAGCTCCCAGACAGGGGAAGAGACCCAGTACTTC
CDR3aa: CASSQTGEETQYF

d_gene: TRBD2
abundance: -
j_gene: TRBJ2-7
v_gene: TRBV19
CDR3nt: TGTGCCAGTAGTTTGGGACTAGCGGGAGTCGAGCAGTACTTC
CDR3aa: CASSLGLAGVEQYF

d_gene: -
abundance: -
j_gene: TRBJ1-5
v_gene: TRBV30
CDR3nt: TGTGCCTGGAATCGGGGGGGAAAGGATCAGCCCCAGCATTTT
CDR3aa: CAWNRGGKDQPQHF

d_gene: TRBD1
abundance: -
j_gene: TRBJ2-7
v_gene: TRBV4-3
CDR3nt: TGCGCCAGCAGCCAAGACATTGGTCAGGACAGGGGGAACGAGCAGTACTTC
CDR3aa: CASSQDIGQDRGNEQYF

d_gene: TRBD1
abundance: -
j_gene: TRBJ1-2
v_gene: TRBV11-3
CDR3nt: TGTGCCAGCAGCTTAGACCGGACAGGGTACGGCTACACCTTC
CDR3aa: CASSLDRTGYGYTF

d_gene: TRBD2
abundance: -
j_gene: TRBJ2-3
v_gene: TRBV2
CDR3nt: TGTGCCAGCAGTGGGACTAGCGGGGATACGCAGTATTTT
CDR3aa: CASSGTSGDTQYF

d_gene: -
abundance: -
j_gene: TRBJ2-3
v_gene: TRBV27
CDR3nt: TGTGCCAGCAGGCGAGAGGGCCGTACGCAGTATTTT
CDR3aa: CASRREGRTQYF

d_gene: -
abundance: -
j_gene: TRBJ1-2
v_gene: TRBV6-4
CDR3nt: TGTGCCAGCAGTGACTCGTGGCGGGCCCGATGGGGCTACACCTTC
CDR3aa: CASSDSWRARWGYTF